One and the same sample provided the 14 T cell receptor beta chains below, sequenced in a study of blood T cell repertoires in COVID-19 (dated by TCRdb to the early 2020s). The library was made by the immunoSEQ multiplex PCR assay. TCRdb carries this immuneACCESS record with in-frame sequences only. Its versions omit some clonotypes, under half of them owing to an unresolved V gene in the studies checked, with the rest unexplained. This sample is represented by 280,000 or so clones; around 88% of them were singletons. Roughly 6.2% of the sample is taken by the ten largest. Material for sequencing was PBMCs or T cells enriched from blood (not recorded which). These receptors originate from a woman between 40 and 50 years old who had recovered from COVID-19.

This chain uses TRBV5-1 with TRBJ2-3, with 11 bases aligning to TRBD1. This CDR3 region has 16 residues. V was pared by 0 bases and J by 4 bases, with 4 bases of the junction left unmatched. Germline-derived CDR1 and CDR2 are SGHRS and YFSETQ. The CDR3, as DNA: TGCGCCAGCAGCTTGGCCGGGGGACAGGGGGCAGATACGCAGTATTTT. Its protein is CASSLAGGQGADTQYF. The full variable domain, completed using reference TRBV5-1 and TRBJ2-3, is KAGVTQTPRYLIKTRGQQVTLSCSPISGHRSVSWYQQTPGQGLQFLFEYFSETQRNKGNFPGRFSGRQFSNSRSEMNVSTLELGDSALYLCASSLAGGQGADTQYFGPGTRLTVL.

This clone was detected only once. The chain recombines TRBV2 with TRBJ1-1; possibly TRBD1 for D (5 bases). The CDR3 extends over 13 amino acids. The V and J ends lost 7 bases and 2 bases respectively, with 11 bases between them. Germline CDR1 and CDR2: SNHLY and FYNNEI. The CDR3, as DNA: TGTGCCAGCATCGCAGGGTACAACACTGAAGCTTTCTTT. Translating it yields CASIAGYNTEAFF.

This chain uses TRBV6-5 with TRBJ2-1; 8 bases align to TRBD1. This CDR3 has 15 residues. The germline V gene has CDR1 MNHEY and CDR2 SVGAGI. J gave up 9 bases and V 6 bases, and 13 bases lay outside the gene matches. DNA for the CDR3: TGTGCCAGCAGCCCAACCAGGGGGCGCGGCGGTGAGCAGTTCTTC. Translation gives CASSPTRGRGGEQFF.

Concerning this clone itself: The sample holds other DNA sequences that translate to the same CDR3. V usage is TRBV19 and J usage is TRBJ1-5, with D uncertain. Germline V lookup: CDR1 LNHDA, CDR2 SQIVND (reference sequence). V was pared by 1 base and J by 0 bases, with 7 bases between. The CDR3 runs to 15 residues. The CDR3 DNA is TGTGCCAGTAGTATAGCGGTTTATAGCAATCAGCCCCAGCATTTT. Its protein product is CASSIAVYSNQPQHF.

V is TRBV11-2 and J is TRBJ1-4; TRBD1 is a possible D gene (6 bases). This CDR3 spans 13 amino acids. Per germline, CDR1 SGHAT and CDR2 FQNNGV. V lost 8 bases to trimming and J lost 8 bases, with 15 bases between them. The CDR3 spells CASRAPDREKLFF. The CDR3 DNA reads TGTGCCAGCCGGGCCCCGGACAGAGAAAAACTGTTTTTT.

The rearrangement uses TRBV7-2 and TRBJ2-7, with D unresolved. V was trimmed by 2 bases and J by 0 bases, leaving 11 bases between them. The germline gives CDR1 SGHTA, CDR2 FQGNSA. The CDR3 is 15 amino acids. The CDR3 DNA reads as TGTGCCAGCAGCTTATCCCTCGTTAGCTCCTACGAGCAGTACTTC. Its translation is CASSLSLVSSYEQYF.

The rearrangement links TRBV28 to TRBJ2-5, with 8 bases that match TRBD1. The germline CDR1 and CDR2 sequences are MDHEN and SYDVKM. There are 14 residues in the CDR3. Unmatched junction bases numbered 7, after V lost 8 bases and J lost 2 bases. The DNA of the CDR3 is TGTGCCAGCTACCGACAGGGGTGGCAAGAGACCCAGTACTTC. This gives the protein CASYRQGWQETQYF. The complete variable domain, with remaining parts taken from reference TRBV28 and TRBJ2-5, reads DVKVTQSSRYLVKRTGEKVFLECVQDMDHENMFWYRQDPGLGLRLIYFSYDVKMKEKGDIPEGYSVSREKKERFSLILESASTNQTSMYLCASYRQGWQETQYFGPGTRLLVL.

The rearrangement joins TRBV21-1 to TRBJ1-5; whether TRBD1, the table's D call, matches the DNA was not checked. TRBV21-1 is given as a pseudogene. The CDR3 length is 14 residues. CDR3 residues: CASSKRQGRQPQHF. CDR3 DNA sequence: TGTGCCAGCAGCAAAAGGCAGGGAAGGCAGCCCCAGCATTTT.

This sequence joins TRBV5-6 and TRBJ1-3; 10 bases line up with TRBD1. The CDR3 has 16 residues. After removal of 1 base from V and 3 bases from J, the junction contained 4 bases not matched to a gene. Germline V gene lookup returns CDR1 SGHDT and CDR2 YYEEEE. CDR3 in DNA: TGTGCCAGCAGCTTGCCCGGGACAGGGGATGGAAACACCATATATTTT. Residues: CASSLPGTGDGNTIYF.

This chain joins TRBV6-5 and TRBJ2-3; TRBD2 is a possible D gene (5 bases). In germline, CDR1 is MNHEY, CDR2 SVGAGI. V gave up 6 bases and J gave up 4 bases, with 14 bases separating them. CDR3 length: 14 amino acids. In nucleotides, the CDR3 is TGTGCCAGCAGCCACGGGATTTCATCAGATACGCAGTATTTT. This sequence encodes CASSHGISSDTQYF.

The rearrangement links TRBV7-9 to TRBJ2-5; D might be TRBD2 (6 bases). Germline lookup yields CDR1 SEHNR and CDR2 FQNEAQ (reference sequence). This CDR3 is 16 amino acids long. The V gene lost 7 bases and the J gene lost 2 bases, with 20 bases spanning the gap. The CDR3 region has the DNA TGTGCCAGCACCTCCGGCTTGGGACTGGGACAAGAGACCCAGTACTTC. This gives the protein CASTSGLGLGQETQYF.

The chain employs TRBV6-5 and TRBJ2-7; TRBD2 matches at 7 bases. The CDR3 extends over 16 amino acids. The germline V gene has CDR1 MNHEY and CDR2 SVGAGI. J lost 1 base, V lost 0 bases, and 6 bases had no gene match. The CDR3 loop reads CASSYSAGALSYEQYF. In nucleotides, the CDR3 is TGTGCCAGCAGTTACTCGGCGGGAGCACTATCCTACGAGCAGTACTTC.

J is TRBJ2-1 and V is TRBV4-1, with 9 bases that match TRBD2. The germline V gene has CDR1 MGHRA and CDR2 YSYEKL. V shed 3 bases and J 8 bases; nucleotides not matched to a gene: 14. This CDR3 contains 17 residues. This CDR3 is CASSQVPLAGTFDEQFF. The CDR3 DNA sequence: TGCGCCAGCAGCCAGGTCCCCCTAGCGGGAACTTTTGATGAGCAGTTCTTC.

This chain connects TRBV4-1 to TRBJ2-5, with TRBD1 matching 7 bases. The CDR3 has 15 amino acids. Germline values: CDR1 MGHRA, CDR2 YSYEKL. V shed 1 base, J shed 2 bases, and the junction held 4 bases outside the gene matches. CDR3 DNA: TGCGCCAGCAGCCAAGCCCCGGGACAGCAAGAGACCCAGTACTTC. Translation: CASSQAPGQQETQYF.